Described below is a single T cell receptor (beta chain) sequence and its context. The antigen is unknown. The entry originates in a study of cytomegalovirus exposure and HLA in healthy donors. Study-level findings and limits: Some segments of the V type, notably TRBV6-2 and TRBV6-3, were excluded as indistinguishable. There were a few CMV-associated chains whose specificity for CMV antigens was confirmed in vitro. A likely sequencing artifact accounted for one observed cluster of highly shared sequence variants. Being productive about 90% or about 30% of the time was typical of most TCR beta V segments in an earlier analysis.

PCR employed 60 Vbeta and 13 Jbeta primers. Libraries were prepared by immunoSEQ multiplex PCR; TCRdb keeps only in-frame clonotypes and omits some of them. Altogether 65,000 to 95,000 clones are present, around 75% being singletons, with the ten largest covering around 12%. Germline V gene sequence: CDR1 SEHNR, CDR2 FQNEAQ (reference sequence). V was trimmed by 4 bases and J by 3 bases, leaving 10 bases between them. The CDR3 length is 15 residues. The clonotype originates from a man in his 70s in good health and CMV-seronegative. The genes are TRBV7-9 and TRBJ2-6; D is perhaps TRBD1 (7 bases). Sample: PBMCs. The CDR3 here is CASSSQGGGANVLTF. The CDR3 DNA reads TGTGCCAGCAGCTCCCAGGGGGGTGGGGCCAACGTCCTGACTTTC.